The clone carrying this T cell receptor beta chain was found once. No antigen is known for it. This entry is derived from a study of cytomegalovirus exposure and HLA in healthy donors. Study findings and constraints: The study designated around 150 TCR beta chains cytomegalovirus-associated. Sequences of the TCR beta chain were said to predict the HLA-A and HLA-B alleles of most subjects accurately.

PCR amplification relied on 60 Vbeta primers (plus 13 Jbeta primers). Assay: immunoSEQ multiplex PCR; the TCRdb copy retains only in-frame clones and omits some. The table has around 200,000 clones, roughly 80% seen once. The CDR3 contains 17 residues. The V segment lost 5 bases and the J segment 5 bases; nucleotides outside the gene matches: 16. Germline CDR1 and CDR2: SEHNR and FQNEAQ (reference sequence). The material sequenced was PBMCs. V and J are TRBV7-9 and TRBJ2-3; TRBD1 matches at 7 bases. The source of this sequence is a man aged 45-65 years in good health and CMV-seronegative. The DNA of the CDR3 is TGTGCCAGCAGCCGCGGTACCACGACAGGGATATTAGATACGCAGTATTTT. It is translated as CASSRGTTTGILDTQYF.